This TCR beta chain is drawn from a study of T cell repertoires in cytomegalovirus infection (dated by TCRdb to between 2019 and 2020). With respect to the entire study: Donor HLA type was relevant to the analysis, as public TCR beta signatures indicated carriage of CMV infection together with the matching HLA type.

The sequencer listed for this sample is Illumina HiSeq 1500. Through fastp at Q25 and MiXCR, TCRdb rebuilt clones from the public reads, retaining in-frame beta chains. Each CDR3 protein gets just one entry, which takes the most common genes and DNA from the rows behind it. Across this sample there are a few hundred thousand distinct CDR3 sequences, with approximately 17% seen only once. The top ten constitute 40% to 55% of the sample. There are many counts of this clonotype. The target of this receptor is not known. Base qualities are not at hand, and no much larger clone is one base apart. The CDR3 starts with the cysteine, ends with the phenylalanine, and has 16 residues. The DNA shown is the 48-base CDR3, in frame from base 1. The germline V end is reduced by 1 base and the J end by 11 bases; junction bases left unmatched: 14. Study-wide findings and limitations: The ex vivo response was dominated by HLA-C-restricted CMV-specific TCR beta clonotypes, and the single most frequent clonotype in two of eight donors was supplied by these HLA-C-restricted clonotypes. Carriers of CMV infection plus the relevant HLA type were discriminated by the cumulative frequency of public TCR beta family members in the study cohort and in an independent roughly 380-donor cohort.

The rearranged chain carries TRBV12-3 or TRBV12-4 and TRBJ2-5, with TRBD2 identical over 9 junction bases. This receptor was taken from a human donor in good health (CMV status not recorded). Some clones in this sample may be carry-over from other donors' samples. The sample taken for sequencing was CD8+ T cells from PBMCs. The bases are TGTGCCAGCAGTTTAGAACCTGTAGCGGGGGTCGATCTTCAGTACTTC. The encoded protein is CASSLEPVAGVDLQYF.